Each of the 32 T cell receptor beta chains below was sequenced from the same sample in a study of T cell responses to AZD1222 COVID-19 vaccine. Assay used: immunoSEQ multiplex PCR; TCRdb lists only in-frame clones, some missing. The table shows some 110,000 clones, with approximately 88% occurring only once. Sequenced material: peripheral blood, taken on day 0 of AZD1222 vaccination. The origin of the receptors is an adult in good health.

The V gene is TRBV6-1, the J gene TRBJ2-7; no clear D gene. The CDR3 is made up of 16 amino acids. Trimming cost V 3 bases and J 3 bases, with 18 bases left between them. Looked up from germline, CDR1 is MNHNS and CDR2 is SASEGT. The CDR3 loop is CASSDRPTRPNYEQYF. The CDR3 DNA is TGTGCCAGCAGTGATCGCCCTACCCGACCTAACTACGAGCAGTACTTC.

CDR3 region: CASSQEGLYQPQHF. CDR3 nucleotide sequence: TGTGCCAGCAGCCAAGAGGGGCTGTATCAGCCCCAGCATTTT. The chain couples TRBV4-2 to TRBJ1-5; weak D call: TRBD1 (5 bases). The CDR3 is 14 residues long. The ends were cut back, 0 bases at V and 5 bases at J, with 8 bases in the middle. Germline-derived CDR1 and CDR2 are LGHNA and YNFKEQ.

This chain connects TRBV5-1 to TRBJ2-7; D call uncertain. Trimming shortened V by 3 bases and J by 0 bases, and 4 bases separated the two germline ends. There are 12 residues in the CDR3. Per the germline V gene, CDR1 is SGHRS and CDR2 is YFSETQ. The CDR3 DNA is TGCGCCAGCAGCTCTAGCTCCTACGAGCAGTACTTC. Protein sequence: CASSSSSYEQYF. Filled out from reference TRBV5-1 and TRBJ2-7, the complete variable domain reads KAGVTQTPRYLIKTRGQQVTLSCSPISGHRSVSWYQQTPGQGLQFLFEYFSETQRNKGNFPGRFSGRQFSNSRSEMNVSTLELGDSALYLCASSSSSYEQYFGPGTRLTVT.

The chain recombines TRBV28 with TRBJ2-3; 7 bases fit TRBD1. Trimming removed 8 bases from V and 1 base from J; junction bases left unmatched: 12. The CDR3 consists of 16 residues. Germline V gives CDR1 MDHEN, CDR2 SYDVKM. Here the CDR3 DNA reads TGTGCCAGCTCTCGAGGGGGACAGAGTCGCACAGATACGCAGTATTTT. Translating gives CASSRGGQSRTDTQYF.

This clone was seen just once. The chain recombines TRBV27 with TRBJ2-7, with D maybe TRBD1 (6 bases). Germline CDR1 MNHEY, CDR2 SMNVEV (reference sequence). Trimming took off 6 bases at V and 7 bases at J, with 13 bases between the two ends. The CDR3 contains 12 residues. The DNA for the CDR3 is TGTGCCAGCAGGACAACAGGGAGAGAGCAGTACTTC. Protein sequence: CASRTTGREQYF.

The CDR3 nucleotides read TGCGCCAGCAGCCCCCTAGCGGGAGACCGTATCACCGGGGAGCTGTTTTTT. This translates into CASSPLAGDRITGELFF. The chain links TRBV4-3 to TRBJ2-2; TRBD2 matches 10 bases. Trimming at V came to 4 bases and at J to 4 bases, leaving 9 bases not matched to a gene. Germline assignment: CDR1 LGHNA and CDR2 YSLEER. This CDR3 is built from 17 residues.

The CDR3 DNA is TGTGCCAGCAGTTGGAGACAGGGTATAGCCAAAAACATTCAGTACTTC. It yields the protein CASSWRQGIAKNIQYF. The rearrangement joins TRBV6-5 to TRBJ2-4; 7 bases agree with TRBD1. The CDR3 consists of 16 residues. The germline V gene encodes CDR1 MNHEY and CDR2 SVGAGI. The V segment lost 4 bases and the J segment 0 bases; nucleotides outside the gene matches: 6.

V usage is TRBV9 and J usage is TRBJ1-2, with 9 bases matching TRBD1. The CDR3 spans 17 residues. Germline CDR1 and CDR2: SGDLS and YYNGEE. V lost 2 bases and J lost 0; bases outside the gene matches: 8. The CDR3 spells CASSVQQGASPNYGYTF. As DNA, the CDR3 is TGTGCCAGCAGCGTTCAACAGGGGGCAAGCCCTAACTATGGCTACACCTTC.

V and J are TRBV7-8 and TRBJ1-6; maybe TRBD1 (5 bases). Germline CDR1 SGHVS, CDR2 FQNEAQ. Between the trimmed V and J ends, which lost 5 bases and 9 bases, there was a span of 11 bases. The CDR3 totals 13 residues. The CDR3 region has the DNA TGTGCCAGCAGCGGGACCGAAATTTCACCCCTCCACTTT. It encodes CASSGTEISPLHF. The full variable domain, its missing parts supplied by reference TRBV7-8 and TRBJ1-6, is GAGVSQSPRYKVAKRGQDVALRCDPISGHVSLFWYQQALGQGPEFLTYFQNEAQLDKSGLPSDRFFAERPEGSVSTLKIQRTQQEDSAVYLCASSGTEISPLHFGNGTRLTVT.

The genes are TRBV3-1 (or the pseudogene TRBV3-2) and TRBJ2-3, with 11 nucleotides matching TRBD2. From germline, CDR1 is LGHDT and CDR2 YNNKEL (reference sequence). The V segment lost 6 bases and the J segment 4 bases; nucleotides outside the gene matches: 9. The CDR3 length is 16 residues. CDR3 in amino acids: CASSPILAGVADTQYF. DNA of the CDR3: TGTGCCAGCAGTCCGATACTAGCGGGGGTTGCAGATACGCAGTATTTT.

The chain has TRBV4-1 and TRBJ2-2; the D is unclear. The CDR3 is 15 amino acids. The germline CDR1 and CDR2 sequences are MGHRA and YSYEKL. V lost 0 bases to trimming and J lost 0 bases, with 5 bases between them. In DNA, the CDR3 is TGCGCCAGCAGCCAAGACCCTGCGAACACCGGGGAGCTGTTTTTT. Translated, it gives CASSQDPANTGELFF.

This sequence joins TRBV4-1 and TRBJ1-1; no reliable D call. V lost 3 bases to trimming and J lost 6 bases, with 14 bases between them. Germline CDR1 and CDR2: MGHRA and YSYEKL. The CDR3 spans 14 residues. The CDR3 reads CASSQTEREAEAFF. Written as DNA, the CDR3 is TGCGCCAGCAGCCAGACCGAGCGTGAGGCTGAAGCTTTCTTT.

The CDR3 nucleotides are TGTGCCAGCAGCTTAAACCCTCCGAGCTCTGGAAACACCATATATTTT. This encodes CASSLNPPSSGNTIYF. The chain combines TRBV7-2 with TRBJ1-3; D gene ambiguous. Trimming took off 2 bases at V and 0 bases at J, with 11 bases between the two ends. Germline V lookup: CDR1 SGHTA, CDR2 FQGNSA. The length of the CDR3 is 16 residues.

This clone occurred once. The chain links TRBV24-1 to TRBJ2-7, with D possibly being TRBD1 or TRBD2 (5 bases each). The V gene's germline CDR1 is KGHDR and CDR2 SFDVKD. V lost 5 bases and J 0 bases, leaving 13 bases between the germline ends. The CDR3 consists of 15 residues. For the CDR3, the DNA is TGTGCCACCAGTGTGGGCCGGGGCGGCTCCTACGAGCAGTACTTC. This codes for CATSVGRGGSYEQYF.

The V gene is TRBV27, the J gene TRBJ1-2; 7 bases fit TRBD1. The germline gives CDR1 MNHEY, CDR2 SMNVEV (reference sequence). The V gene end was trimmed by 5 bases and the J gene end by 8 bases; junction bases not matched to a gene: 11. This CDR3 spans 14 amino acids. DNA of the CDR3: TGTGCCAGCAGTCTCGACAGGGATTGGGGCGGCTACACCTTC. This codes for CASSLDRDWGGYTF.

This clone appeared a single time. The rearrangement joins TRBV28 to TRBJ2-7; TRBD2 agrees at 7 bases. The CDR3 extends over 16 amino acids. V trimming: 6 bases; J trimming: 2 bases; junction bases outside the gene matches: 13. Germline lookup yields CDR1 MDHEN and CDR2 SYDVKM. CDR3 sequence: CASRSGIGGGPYEQYF. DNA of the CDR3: TGTGCCAGCAGGTCAGGGATCGGCGGGGGTCCCTACGAGCAGTACTTC.

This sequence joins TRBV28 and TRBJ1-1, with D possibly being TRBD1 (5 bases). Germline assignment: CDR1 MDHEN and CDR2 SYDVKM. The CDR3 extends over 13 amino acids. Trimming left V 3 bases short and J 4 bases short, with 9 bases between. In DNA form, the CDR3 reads TGTGCCAGCAGTTTTATAAGGGGCACTGAAGCTTTCTTT. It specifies CASSFIRGTEAFF.

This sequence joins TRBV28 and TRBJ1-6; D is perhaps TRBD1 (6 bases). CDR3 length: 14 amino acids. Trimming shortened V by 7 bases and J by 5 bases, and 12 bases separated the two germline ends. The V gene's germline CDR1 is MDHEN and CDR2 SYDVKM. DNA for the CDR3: TGTGCCAGCAAGGGGCAGGGGAATAATTCACCCCTCCACTTT. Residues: CASKGQGNNSPLHF.

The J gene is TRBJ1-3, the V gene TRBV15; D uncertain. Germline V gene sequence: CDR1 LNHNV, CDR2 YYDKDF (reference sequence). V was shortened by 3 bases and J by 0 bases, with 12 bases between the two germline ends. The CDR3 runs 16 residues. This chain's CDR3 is CATSSSVRVSGNTIYF. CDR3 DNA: TGTGCCACCAGCAGTTCGGTCCGCGTCTCTGGAAACACCATATATTTT.

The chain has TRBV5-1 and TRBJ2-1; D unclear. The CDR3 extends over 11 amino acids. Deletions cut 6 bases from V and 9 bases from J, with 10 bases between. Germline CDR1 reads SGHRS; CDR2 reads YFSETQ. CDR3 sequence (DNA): TGCGCCAGCACCCTCGGGCCTGAGCAGTTCTTC. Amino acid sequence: CASTLGPEQFF.

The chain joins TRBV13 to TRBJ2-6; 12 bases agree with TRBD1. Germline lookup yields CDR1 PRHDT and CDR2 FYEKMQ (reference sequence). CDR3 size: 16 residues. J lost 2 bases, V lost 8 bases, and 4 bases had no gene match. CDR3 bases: TGTGCCAGCGTGGGACAGGGGGCCACTGGGGCCAACGTCCTGACTTTC. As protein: CASVGQGATGANVLTF.

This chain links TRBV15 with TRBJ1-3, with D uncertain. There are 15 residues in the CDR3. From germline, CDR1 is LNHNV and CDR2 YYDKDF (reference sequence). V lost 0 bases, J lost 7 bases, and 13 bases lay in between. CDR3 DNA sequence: TGTGCCACCAGCAGAGAACCTCGGGCAGGTAACACCATATATTTT. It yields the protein CATSREPRAGNTIYF.

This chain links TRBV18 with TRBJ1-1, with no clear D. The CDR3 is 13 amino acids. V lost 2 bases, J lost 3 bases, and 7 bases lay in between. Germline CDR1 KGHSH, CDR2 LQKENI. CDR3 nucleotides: TGTGCCAGCTCACCAATGGGGTACACTGAAGCTTTCTTT. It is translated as CASSPMGYTEAFF.

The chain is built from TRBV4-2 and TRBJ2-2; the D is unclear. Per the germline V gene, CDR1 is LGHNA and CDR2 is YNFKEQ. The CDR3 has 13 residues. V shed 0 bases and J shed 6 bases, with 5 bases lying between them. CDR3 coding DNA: TGTGCCAGCAGCCAAGAGGCGGCCGGGGAGCTGTTTTTT. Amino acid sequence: CASSQEAAGELFF.

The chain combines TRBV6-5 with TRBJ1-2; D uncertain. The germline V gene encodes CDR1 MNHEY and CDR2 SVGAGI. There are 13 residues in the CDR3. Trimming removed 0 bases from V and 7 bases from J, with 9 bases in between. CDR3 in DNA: TGTGCCAGCAGTTACTCCCGGGCTGTTGGCTACACCTTC. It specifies CASSYSRAVGYTF.

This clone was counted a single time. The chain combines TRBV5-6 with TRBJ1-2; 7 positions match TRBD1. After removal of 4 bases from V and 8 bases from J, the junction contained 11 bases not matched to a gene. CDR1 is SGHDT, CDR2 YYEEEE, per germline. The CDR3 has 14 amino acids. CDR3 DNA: TGTGCCAGCAGCCCCCCGAGCAGGGGGGAAGGCTACACCTTC. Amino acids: CASSPPSRGEGYTF.

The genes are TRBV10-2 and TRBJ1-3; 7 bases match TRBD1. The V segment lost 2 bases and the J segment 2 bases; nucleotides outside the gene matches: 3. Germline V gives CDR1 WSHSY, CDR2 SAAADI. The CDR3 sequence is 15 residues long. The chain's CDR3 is CASSEPRGTGNTIYF. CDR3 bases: TGCGCCAGCAGTGAGCCCAGGGGGACTGGAAACACCATATATTTT.

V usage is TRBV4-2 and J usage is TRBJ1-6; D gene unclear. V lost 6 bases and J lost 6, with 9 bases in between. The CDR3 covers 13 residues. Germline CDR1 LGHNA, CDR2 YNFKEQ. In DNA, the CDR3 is TGTGCCAGCAGGGGAGGAGGTAATTCACCCCTCCACTTT. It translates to CASRGGGNSPLHF.

The CDR3 reads CASSSPLGGGGNEQFF. DNA of the CDR3: TGTGCCAGCAGTTCTCCCTTGGGGGGGGGAGGAAATGAGCAGTTCTTC. The chain joins TRBV28 to TRBJ2-1, with 7 positions matching TRBD2. Germline loops: CDR1 MDHEN, CDR2 SYDVKM. This CDR3 region has 16 residues. The ends lost 4 bases at V and 7 bases at J; junction bases unmatched: 13.

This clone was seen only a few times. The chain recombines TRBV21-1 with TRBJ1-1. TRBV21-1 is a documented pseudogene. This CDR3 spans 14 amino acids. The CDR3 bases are TGTGCCAGCAGCACCAGGGGGGGAGGCACTGAAGCTTTCTTT. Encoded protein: CASSTRGGGTEAFF.

The DNA for the CDR3 is TGTGCCAGCAGCCAATGGTCGACAGGGCCGGGGTACGAGCAGTACTTC. Its translation is CASSQWSTGPGYEQYF. The chain recombines TRBV3-1 (or the pseudogene TRBV3-2) with TRBJ2-7, with 7 bases fitting TRBD1. CDR3 size: 16 residues. Trimming removed 2 bases from V and 4 bases from J; junction bases left unmatched: 11. Germline V lookup: CDR1 LGHDT, CDR2 YNNKEL (reference sequence).

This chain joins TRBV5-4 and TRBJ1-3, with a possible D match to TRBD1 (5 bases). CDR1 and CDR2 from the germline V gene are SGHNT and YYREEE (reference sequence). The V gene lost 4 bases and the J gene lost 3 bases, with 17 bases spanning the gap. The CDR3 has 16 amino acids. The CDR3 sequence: CASSQREQGLGNTIYF. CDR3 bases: TGTGCCAGCAGCCAACGGGAGCAGGGCCTTGGAAACACCATATATTTT.